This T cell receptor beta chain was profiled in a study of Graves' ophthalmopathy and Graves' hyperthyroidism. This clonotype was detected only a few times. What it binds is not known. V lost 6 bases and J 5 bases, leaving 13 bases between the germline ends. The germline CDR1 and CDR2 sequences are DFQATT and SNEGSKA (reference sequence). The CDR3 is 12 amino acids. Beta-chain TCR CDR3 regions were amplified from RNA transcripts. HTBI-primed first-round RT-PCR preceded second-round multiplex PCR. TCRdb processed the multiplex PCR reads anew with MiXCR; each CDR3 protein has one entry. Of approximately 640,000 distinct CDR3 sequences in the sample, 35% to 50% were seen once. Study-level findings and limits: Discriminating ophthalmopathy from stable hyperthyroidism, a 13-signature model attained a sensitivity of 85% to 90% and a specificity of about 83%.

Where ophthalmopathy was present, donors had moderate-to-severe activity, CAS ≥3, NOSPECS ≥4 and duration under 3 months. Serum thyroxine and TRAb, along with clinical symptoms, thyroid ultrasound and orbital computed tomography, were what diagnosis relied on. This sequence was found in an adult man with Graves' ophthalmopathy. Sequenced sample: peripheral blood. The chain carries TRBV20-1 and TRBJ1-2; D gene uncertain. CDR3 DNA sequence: TGCAGTGCGTTCAGCCCGGAGTATGGCTACACCTTC. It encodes CSAFSPEYGYTF.